This is a list of T cell receptor beta chains from one sample in a study of blood T cell repertoires in COVID-19. The protocol was immunoSEQ multiplex PCR, while the TCRdb copy is restricted to in-frame clones and leaves out a portion. The table shows 120,000 or so clones, with 85% occurring only once. What was sequenced was peripheral blood. The receptors were gathered from a woman over 75 with acute or convalescent COVID-19. Both conserved end residues are part of each CDR3. The D gene is left open where the match is weak. The size field is filled for only some rows; it gives once, few, many or a size class.

J gene | clone size | V gene | D gene | CDR3 DNA | CDR3 protein
TRBJ1-1 | once | TRBV29-1 | . | TGCAGCGTTGCTGGGGGCCCAGGGGAAGCTTTCTTT | CSVAGGPGEAFF
TRBJ1-1 | once | TRBV29-1 | . | TGCAGCGTTGCCCCGTCGGGATGGAACACTGAAGCTTTCTTT | CSVAPSGWNTEAFF
TRBJ2-1 | . | TRBV27 | TRBD1 | TGTGCCAGCAGTTTAGACCGGACAGGGGTCAATGAGCAGTTCTTC | CASSLDRTGVNEQFF
TRBJ1-2 | . | TRBV28 | . | TGTGCCAGCAGTTTAATAGCCCGCCAGGGTGGTGGCTACACCTTC | CASSLIARQGGGYTF
TRBJ2-5 | . | TRBV7-9 | TRBD2 | TGTGCCAGCAGCTTGGGACTAGCGGGAACCGAGACCCAGTACTTC | CASSLGLAGTETQYF
TRBJ2-5 | . | TRBV3-1/TRBV3-2 | TRBD2 | TGTGCCAGCAGCCAAGTTTTACTAGCGGGGGAACAAGAGACCCAGTACTTC | CASSQVLLAGEQETQYF
TRBJ1-2 | . | TRBV2 | TRBD1 | TGTGCCAGCAGCACAGGGGCGGGTGGCTACACCTTC | CASSTGAGGYTF
TRBJ1-5 | . | TRBV12-3/TRBV12-4 | TRBD1 | TGTGCCAGCAGGGCGGACAGGGATCGACCCCAGCATTTT | CASRADRDRPQHF
TRBJ1-2 | . | TRBV5-1 | . | TGCGCCAGCAGCTATAACCCCGGCTATGGCTACACCTTC | CASSYNPGYGYTF
TRBJ1-2 | . | TRBV4-2 | . | TGTGCCAGCAGCCAAGATTGGGGTGTTGGGGGCGACTATGGCTACACCTTC | CASSQDWGVGGDYGYTF
TRBJ1-4 | . | TRBV15 | . | TGTGCCACCAGCGCCCGCCGCGAGGATGAAAAACTGTTTTTT | CATSARREDEKLFF
TRBJ1-5 | few | TRBV10-1 | . | TGCGCCAGCAGTGAGTCAGGGGATCAGCCCCAGCATTTT | CASSESGDQPQHF
TRBJ2-1 | . | TRBV24-1 | TRBD2 | TGTGCCACCAGTGGTGGGAGGGGACTAGCGGGGGCATATGAGCAGTTCTTC | CATSGGRGLAGAYEQFF
TRBJ1-2 | . | TRBV19 | . | TGTGCCAGTAGTTCGACATCTCGTGGCTACACCTTC | CASSSTSRGYTF
TRBJ2-5 | once | TRBV18 | . | TGTGCCAGCTCACCGGGGCAGGGGAGTTCGGAGACCCAGTACTTC | CASSPGQGSSETQYF
TRBJ2-6 | . | TRBV19 | TRBD1 | TGTGCCAGTAGTCGACAGGGGGCTTTCTCTGGGGCCAACGTCCTGACTTTC | CASSRQGAFSGANVLTF
TRBJ1-4 | . | TRBV19 | . | TGTGCCAGCCAGGCTCCACGAGACAGTAATGAAAAACTGTTTTTT | CASQAPRDSNEKLFF
TRBJ1-2 | . | TRBV5-4 | . | TGTGCCAGCAGCCGAACAGGGGGCTACACCTTC | CASSRTGGYTF